One sample yielded the 17 T cell receptor beta chains listed below, sequenced in a study of beta chain features in type 1 diabetes. General study points: In all four CD4+ subsets, TCRB CDR3 length was significantly, moderately reduced in type 1 diabetes.

TCRB transcripts that were expressed got sequenced, as all of the isolated RNA had been reverse transcribed. TCRdb keeps only in-frame clones here, not all; method: immunoSEQ multiplex PCR. The table records under 200,000 clones, 10% of them present only once. These TCRs are of unknown antigen specificity. The sample consisted of central memory CD4+ T cells from blood. The receptors shown here come from a man younger than 40 with type 1 diabetes.

The table lists this clone with a few counts. The rearrangement joins TRBV6-6 to TRBJ2-5; 9 nucleotides align to TRBD1. Per the germline V gene, CDR1 is MNHNY and CDR2 is SVGAGI (reference sequence). This CDR3 contains 15 residues. After removal of 6 bases from V and 5 bases from J, the junction contained 10 bases not matched to a gene. DNA for the CDR3: TGTGCCAGCAGCCGCATGACAGGGGGAGCGGAGACCCAGTACTTC. Its translation is CASSRMTGGAETQYF.

This clone was picked up a small number of times. This sequence joins TRBV10-3 and TRBJ2-1; 9 nucleotides agree with TRBD2. Germline V gene data show CDR1 as ENHRY and CDR2 as SYGVKD. This CDR3 spans 15 amino acids. Germline trimming cut 2 bases from V and 9 bases from J; bases unmatched to any gene: 8. CDR3 loop: CAISEIAGAQSEQFF. Written as DNA, the CDR3 is TGTGCCATCAGTGAGATAGCGGGAGCCCAAAGTGAGCAGTTCTTC.

V gene TRBV7-9 combines with J gene TRBJ1-4, with 9 bases aligning to TRBD1. The CDR3 has 14 residues. Germline CDR1 SEHNR, CDR2 FQNEAQ (reference sequence). Germline trimming cut 5 bases from V and 10 bases from J; bases unmatched to any gene: 8. CDR3 in amino acids: CASSPQGALGKLFF. The CDR3 nucleotides are TGTGCCAGCAGCCCACAGGGGGCTTTAGGAAAACTGTTTTTT. Using reference TRBV7-9 and TRBJ1-4 for the parts outside the CDR3, the full variable domain is DTGVSQNPRHKITKRGQNVTFRCDPISEHNRLYWYRQTLGQGPEFLTYFQNEAQLEKSRLLSDRFSAERPKGSFSTLEIQRTEQGDSAMYLCASSPQGALGKLFFGSGTQLSVL.

This clone was seen a few times. This rearrangement joins TRBV15 to TRBJ1-5; D is unresolved. Germline CDR1 is LNHNV and CDR2 is YYDKDF (reference sequence). Trimming shortened V by 1 base and J by 5 bases, and 6 bases separated the two germline ends. The CDR3 contains 13 residues. DNA for the CDR3: TGTGCCACCAGCAGAGGCGGCGATCAGCCCCAGCATTTT. It is translated as CATSRGGDQPQHF.

The chain links TRBV5-1 to TRBJ2-2, with 9 bases identical to TRBD1. The CDR3 is 16 residues long. Germline V gene lookup returns CDR1 SGHRS and CDR2 YFSETQ. V lost 4 bases and J lost 3; bases outside the gene matches: 7. The CDR3 DNA reads TGCGCCAGCAGCCTGGGACAGGGACAAGACACCGGGGAGCTGTTTTTT. Its protein is CASSLGQGQDTGELFF.

This clone showed up just a few times. The V call is TRBV20-1, the J call TRBJ1-1, with D unclear. Trimming removed 6 bases from V and 2 bases from J, with 7 bases in between. The CDR3 has 11 amino acids. The germline CDR1 and CDR2 sequences are DFQATT and SNEGSKA (reference sequence). CDR3 in DNA: TGCAGTGCCTCTCGTAACACTGAAGCTTTCTTT. Protein sequence: CSASRNTEAFF.

This chain joins TRBV4-3 and TRBJ1-2; TRBD1 matches 9 bases. The CDR3 is made up of 14 amino acids. V lost 2 bases, J lost 6 bases, and 4 bases stayed unmatched. Germline CDR1 LGHNA, CDR2 YSLEER. The CDR3 nucleotides are TGCGCCAGCAGCCAACAAGGGACAGGGCATGGCTACACCTTC. This encodes CASSQQGTGHGYTF.

This clone was picked up a small number of times. This chain joins TRBV7-9 and TRBJ2-1; D gene unclear. The V gene lost 1 base and the J gene lost 7 bases, with 8 bases spanning the gap. The CDR3 runs to 13 residues. Germline loops: CDR1 SEHNR, CDR2 FQNEAQ (reference sequence). In DNA form, the CDR3 reads TGTGCCAGCAGCTTAGGGTACGGGAATGAGCAGTTCTTC. Its translation is CASSLGYGNEQFF.

A few counts support this clone. The J gene is TRBJ2-7, the V gene TRBV19; 9 nucleotides line up with TRBD1. The CDR3 is made up of 15 amino acids. The germline gives CDR1 LNHDA, CDR2 SQIVND (reference sequence). V lost 10 bases, J lost 2 bases, and 12 bases stayed unmatched. CDR3 in DNA: TGTGCCAATGGGACAGGGATACCTTTTGCCTACGAGCAGTACTTC. It is translated as CANGTGIPFAYEQYF.

This clone appeared a few times. The V and J genes are TRBV7-2 and TRBJ2-1; no firm D call. From germline, CDR1 is SGHTA and CDR2 FQGNSA. This CDR3 is 14 amino acids long. V was shortened by 4 bases and J by 9 bases, with 16 bases between the two germline ends. CDR3 coding DNA: TGTGCCAGCAGCTCACGACTTGTTTCGAGTGAGCAGTTCTTC. It yields the protein CASSSRLVSSEQFF. Together with reference TRBV7-2 and TRBJ2-1, the CDR3 gives the full variable domain: GAGVSQSPSNKVTEKGKDVELRCDPISGHTALYWYRQSLGQGLEFLIYFQGNSAPDKSGLPSDRFSAERTGGSVSTLTIQRTQQEDSAVYLCASSSRLVSSEQFFGPGTRLTVL.

The chain employs TRBV7-2 and TRBJ2-2, with TRBD1 as a possible D gene (5 bases). CDR3 length equals 13 residues. CDR1 and CDR2 from the germline V gene are SGHTA and FQGNSA. V gave up 8 bases and J gave up 1 base, with 8 bases separating them. CDR3 amino acids: CASRTKNTGELFF. CDR3 coding DNA: TGTGCCAGCCGGACAAAGAACACCGGGGAGCTGTTTTTT.

This clone came up a few times. This chain connects TRBV11-2 to TRBJ2-1, with D perhaps matching TRBD2 (5 bases). Trimming took off 1 base at V and 0 bases at J, with 10 bases between the two ends. The CDR3 spans 16 residues. Germline CDR1 and CDR2: SGHAT and FQNNGV. CDR3 residues: CASSLVAGISYNEQFF. The CDR3 DNA reads TGTGCCAGCAGCTTAGTCGCGGGCATCTCCTACAATGAGCAGTTCTTC.

The chain employs TRBV6-6 and TRBJ2-7, with a tentative D call TRBD1 (5 bases). V was clipped by 6 bases and J by 5 bases, with 14 bases between them. The CDR3 is 13 residues long. CDR1 is MNHNY and CDR2 is SVGAGI in the germline V gene (reference sequence). The CDR3 spells CASRSRANHEQYF. The CDR3 DNA reads as TGTGCCAGCAGGAGCAGGGCGAACCACGAGCAGTACTTC.

This chain uses TRBV28 with TRBJ2-6, with TRBD1 identical over 9 bases. The germline V gene has CDR1 MDHEN and CDR2 SYDVKM. Losses at the gene ends were 10 bases for V and 0 bases for J; bases not matched to a gene: 16. The CDR3 loop spans 19 amino acids. Here the CDR3 reads CATYPPPGQGASGANVLTF. In DNA, the CDR3 is TGTGCCACCTATCCACCTCCGGGACAGGGAGCCTCTGGGGCCAACGTCCTGACTTTC.

The chain has TRBV6-6 and TRBJ2-3; D perhaps matches TRBD2 (6 bases). V dropped 6 bases and J dropped 4 bases, with 14 bases sitting between them. CDR3 length: 14 residues. CDR1 is MNHNY and CDR2 is SVGAGI in the germline V gene (reference sequence). The chain's CDR3 is CASSLGTPPDTQYF. DNA for the CDR3: TGTGCCAGCAGCCTTGGGACTCCCCCAGATACGCAGTATTTT.

In this sample, this clone turned up a few times. The J gene is TRBJ1-2, the V gene TRBV2, with 7 nucleotides matching TRBD1. The V gene's germline CDR1 is SNHLY and CDR2 FYNNEI. The CDR3 totals 17 residues. The V and J ends lost 7 bases and 2 bases, in that order; junction bases with no gene match: 16. CDR3 coding DNA: TGTGCCAGCACCCTTTCACCCGCGACAGGGAGGAACTATGGCTACACCTTC. It translates to CASTLSPATGRNYGYTF.

This chain connects TRBV6-6 to TRBJ2-5; TRBD1 is a possible D gene (6 bases). CDR1 and CDR2 from the germline V gene are MNHNY and SVGAGI (reference sequence). Trimming took 5 bases from V and 4 from J, leaving 11 bases between them. This CDR3 comprises 13 residues. CDR3 amino acids: CASSDRSRETQYF. CDR3 in DNA: TGTGCCAGCAGTGACAGGTCTCGAGAGACCCAGTACTTC.